These 15 T cell receptor beta chains originate from one sample sequenced in a study of beta chain features in type 1 diabetes. The sequenced template was cDNA made from the entire isolated RNA. Assay used: immunoSEQ multiplex PCR; TCRdb lists only in-frame clones, some missing. This table holds fewer than 150,000 clones, 6.9% found once. The sample consisted of central memory CD4+ T cells from blood. The receptors derive from a woman younger than 45 in good health.

The V gene is TRBV18, the J gene TRBJ2-3; 9 bases are a match to TRBD2. CDR1 is KGHSH and CDR2 is LQKENI in the germline V gene. V lost 2 bases to trimming and J lost 0 bases; unmatched junction nucleotides: 12. The CDR3 runs 19 residues. In nucleotides, the CDR3 is TGTGCCAGCTCACCAGAGCGGGAGGCGTTTGGCCTAAGCACAGATACGCAGTATTTT. It codes for CASSPEREAFGLSTDTQYF.

CDR3 loop: CASSPVAGSNTGELFF. The CDR3 nucleotides read TGTGCCAGCAGCCCAGTAGCGGGATCGAACACCGGGGAGCTGTTTTTT. The chain has TRBV7-8 and TRBJ2-2, with 8 bases aligning to TRBD2. CDR3 length: 16 residues. Trimming removed 5 bases from V and 0 bases from J; junction bases left unmatched: 5. Germline values: CDR1 SGHVS, CDR2 FQNEAQ. Full variable domain (remainder filled in from reference TRBV7-8 and TRBJ2-2): GAGVSQSPRYKVAKRGQDVALRCDPISGHVSLFWYQQALGQGPEFLTYFQNEAQLDKSGLPSDRFFAERPEGSVSTLKIQRTQQEDSAVYLCASSPVAGSNTGELFFGEGSRLTVL.

This clone showed up many times. The chain uses TRBV7-9 and TRBJ1-1, with unresolved D. The germline V and J ends were trimmed by 2 bases and 5 bases, with 9 bases remaining between them. Germline V gene sequence: CDR1 SEHNR, CDR2 FQNEAQ (reference sequence). This CDR3 is built from 13 residues. CDR3 protein: CASSLSGGTEAFF. The CDR3 bases are TGTGCCAGCAGCTTATCGGGAGGGACTGAAGCTTTCTTT.

This clone was counted only a few times. The V gene is TRBV7-9, the J gene TRBJ2-5, with 12 positions matching TRBD2. Per the germline V gene, CDR1 is SEHNR and CDR2 is FQNEAQ (reference sequence). The CDR3 sequence is 18 residues long. Trimming took 1 base from V and 2 from J; bases not matched to a gene: 8. The CDR3: CASSLGLAGVNPQETQYF. DNA for the CDR3: TGTGCCAGCAGCTTAGGACTAGCGGGAGTCAACCCTCAAGAGACCCAGTACTTC.

The chain combines TRBV7-8 with TRBJ1-2; 9 bases align to TRBD1. This CDR3 region has 15 residues. The J segment lost 1 base and the V segment lost 5 bases, leaving 5 bases of the junction unmatched. Germline V CDR1 and CDR2: SGHVS, FQNEAQ. The CDR3 coding sequence is TGTGCCAGCAGCGTCCGGGACAGGGATAACTATGGCTACACCTTC. Translating it yields CASSVRDRDNYGYTF.

This clone was seen ten or more times. CDR3 DNA: TGCGCCAGCAGCTTGGCAGGGGACAATCAGCCCCAGCATTTT. Its protein product is CASSLAGDNQPQHF. The rearrangement uses TRBV5-1 and TRBJ1-5; D is possibly TRBD1 (6 bases). V lost 0 bases, J lost 3 bases, and 7 bases lay in between. The CDR3 contains 14 residues. The germline V gene encodes CDR1 SGHRS and CDR2 YFSETQ.

This clone was recorded many times. The rearrangement links TRBV7-2 to TRBJ2-7; D possibly corresponds to TRBD1 (5 bases). This CDR3 region has 12 residues. Germline V gene lookup returns CDR1 SGHTA and CDR2 FQGNSA. Trimming shortened V by 5 bases and J by 3 bases, and 8 bases separated the two germline ends. Written as DNA, the CDR3 is TGTGCCAGCAGCGGGGCCGTCTACGAGCAGTACTTC. Amino acid sequence: CASSGAVYEQYF. The variable domain in full, completed from reference TRBV7-2 and TRBJ2-7, reads GAGVSQSPSNKVTEKGKDVELRCDPISGHTALYWYRQSLGQGLEFLIYFQGNSAPDKSGLPSDRFSAERTGGSVSTLTIQRTQQEDSAVYLCASSGAVYEQYFGPGTRLTVT.

In its sample, this clone was seen a few times. The chain recombines TRBV7-8 with TRBJ2-1; TRBD1 is a possible D gene (5 bases). The CDR3 is made up of 14 amino acids. V lost 3 bases to trimming and J lost 9 bases, with 15 bases between them. CDR1 is SGHVS, CDR2 FQNEAQ, per germline. The DNA for the CDR3 is TGTGCCAGCAGCTTTCGACAGAGTCAAGTTGAGCAGTTCTTC. It translates to CASSFRQSQVEQFF.

This chain connects TRBV15 to TRBJ1-1; the D gene is possibly TRBD1 (5 bases). The germline gives CDR1 LNHNV, CDR2 YYDKDF (reference sequence). CDR3 length equals 18 residues. V shed 0 bases and J shed 0 bases, with 17 bases lying between them. CDR3 in amino acids: CATSRDSGGPGLNTEAFF. The CDR3 coding sequence is TGTGCCACCAGCAGAGATAGCGGGGGTCCAGGGCTGAACACTGAAGCTTTCTTT.

In its sample, this clone was seen a few times. The rearrangement uses TRBV4-3 and TRBJ2-7; 8 bases map to TRBD1. In germline, CDR1 is LGHNA, CDR2 YSLEER. This CDR3 has 16 residues. V was pared by 2 bases and J by 3 bases, with 9 bases of the junction left unmatched. The CDR3 loop reads CASSQHRGQGGYEQYF. In DNA, the CDR3 is TGCGCCAGCAGCCAACACCGCGGACAGGGAGGCTACGAGCAGTACTTC.

This clone occurred many times. The V call is TRBV23-1, the J call TRBJ1-2; D not resolved. TRBV23-1 is known as an ORF, though its function is uncertain. With 2 bases removed from V and 2 bases from J, the gap between germline ends came to 18 bases. The CDR3 consists of 17 residues. CDR3 nucleotide sequence: TGCGCCAGCAGTCAAGGAAGGAGGTTCTTTGGAAACTATGGCTACACCTTC. This sequence encodes CASSQGRRFFGNYGYTF.

This clone was counted only a few times. The chain employs TRBV27 and TRBJ2-2; 12 bases line up with TRBD1. The CDR3 extends over 14 amino acids. V dropped 7 bases and J dropped 7; count of bases not matched to a gene: 4. Germline lookup yields CDR1 MNHEY and CDR2 SMNVEV (reference sequence). DNA for the CDR3: TGTGCCAGCAAGGGACAGGGGGCGGGCGGGGAGCTGTTTTTT. Translation gives CASKGQGAGGELFF.

This clone has just a few counts. V and J are TRBV29-1 and TRBJ2-3; D remains ambiguous. Trimming removed 2 bases from V and 1 base from J, with 4 bases in between. The CDR3 consists of 12 residues. Germline V CDR1 and CDR2: SQVTM, ANQGSEA. CDR3 coding DNA: TGCAGCGTTGAACGAGGCACAGATACGCAGTATTTT. Protein sequence: CSVERGTDTQYF.

CDR3 nucleotides: TGCGCCAGCAGCCAAGTTCGGGGGGCTGCCTACGAGCAGTACTTC. It is translated as CASSQVRGAAYEQYF. This chain uses TRBV4-3 with TRBJ2-7; D may be TRBD2 (7 bases). This CDR3 spans 15 amino acids. Germline CDR1 and CDR2: LGHNA and YSLEER. Deletions cut 1 base from V and 2 bases from J, with 12 bases between.

This clone came up a few times. This chain connects TRBV28 to TRBJ1-2, with TRBD1 as a possible D gene (5 bases). Germline CDR1 is MDHEN and CDR2 is SYDVKM. V dropped 6 bases and J dropped 0 bases, with 14 bases sitting between them. The CDR3 is 15 amino acids. The CDR3 protein is CASSPAGRTNYGYTF. The CDR3 DNA sequence: TGTGCCAGCAGCCCTGCGGGACGTACTAACTATGGCTACACCTTC.